These T cell receptor beta chains were read from a single sample in a study of T-cell memory formation after mild COVID-19. TCRdb used MiXCR to reprocess the 5' RACE reads, holding one entry per CDR3 protein. Of 380,000 or so distinct CDR3 sequences in the sample, roughly an eighth were seen once. Sequencing used PBMCs or a T cell subset sorted from them (not recorded which). The receptor source for this set is a young man who had mild COVID-19 (a few samples of this study predate the infection). Cell type and time point are not known. The CDR3 runs from the conserved cysteine through the conserved F or W. The D gene is left open where the match is weak. Clone size is shown for a subset of rows, as once, few, many or a class of expanded clone.

clone_size	v_call	d_call	j_call	cdr3_nt	cdr3_aa
few	TRBV6-5	-	TRBJ2-3	TGTGCCAGCAGTACGGGGCAGTCTCCGGATACGCAGTATTTT	CASSTGQSPDTQYF
-	TRBV7-2	TRBD1	TRBJ1-2	TGTGCCAGCAGCCCAGGGGGGATGGGAAGCAACTATGGCTACACCTTC	CASSPGGMGSNYGYTF
-	TRBV6-6	-	TRBJ2-2	TGTGCCAGCAGTCACGACTTACTCGGGGGTCTGTTTTTT	CASSHDLLGGLFF
-	TRBV7-2	-	TRBJ1-5	TGTGCCAGCAGCTCTATAGGGAATTGGTGGCAGCCCCAGCATTTT	CASSSIGNWWQPQHF
-	TRBV18	TRBD2	TRBJ2-1	TGTGCCAGCTCACCGCCGACTAGCGGGGTCTCCTACAATGAGCAGTTCTTC	CASSPPTSGVSYNEQFF
-	TRBV20-1	-	TRBJ2-3	TGCAGTGCTAGGGAGTTTGGACGCAACACAGATACGCAGTATTTT	CSAREFGRNTDTQYF
-	TRBV28	-	TRBJ1-5	TGTGCCAGCAGCTTCGCGAAGACAAGGATTAGCAATCAGCCCCAGCATTTT	CASSFAKTRISNQPQHF
many	TRBV5-1	TRBD1	TRBJ2-5	TGCGCCAGCAGCCCCAGGACAGGGCGAGAGACCCAGTACTTC	CASSPRTGRETQYF
few	TRBV15	-	TRBJ2-1	TGTGCCACCAGCGCCGACAATGAGCAGTTCTTC	CATSADNEQFF
many	TRBV12-3/TRBV12-4	-	TRBJ2-1	TGTGCCAGCAGGTATGGACAGCCCACCTACAATGAGCAGTTCTTC	CASRYGQPTYNEQFF
few	TRBV20-1	-	TRBJ1-5	TGCAGTGCGTCTCCCCCAGGGGACCAGCCCCAGCATTTT	CSASPPGDQPQHF
few	TRBV6-2/TRBV6-3	-	TRBJ2-1	-	CASSSSDRRRFF
many	TRBV9	-	TRBJ2-7	TGTGCCAGCAGCGTAGACGAGCAGGGGCCGTACGAGCAGTACTTC	CASSVDEQGPYEQYF
-	TRBV5-1	TRBD2	TRBJ2-7	TGCGCCAGCAAATGGACTAGCGGATACGAGCAGTACTTC	CASKWTSGYEQYF
few	TRBV4-3	TRBD1	TRBJ1-6	TGCGCCAGCAGCCAAGAATCTAGCGCCGGGACAGGAAATTCACCCCTCCACTTT	CASSQESSAGTGNSPLHF
few	TRBV6-5	TRBD2	TRBJ2-5	TGTGCCAGCAGTTTATGGGGAGCGGGGCTCCAAGAGACCCAGTACTTC	CASSLWGAGLQETQYF
few	TRBV4-1	TRBD2	TRBJ2-2	TGCGCCAGCAGGCGACTAGCGGGAGGAACCGGGGAGCTGTTTTTT	CASRRLAGGTGELFF
many	TRBV9	-	TRBJ1-4	TGTGCCAGCAGCGTAGGGGGACGAGGGGATGAAAAACTGTTTTTT	CASSVGGRGDEKLFF
many	TRBV5-1	TRBD1	TRBJ2-7	TGCGCCAGCAGCCCAGCCCCGGGACAGGGGGCCTACGAGCAGTACTTC	CASSPAPGQGAYEQYF
few	TRBV18	-	TRBJ2-3	TGTGCCAGCTCATCCCTTACCCTGACAGATACGCAGTATTTT	CASSSLTLTDTQYF
-	TRBV6-2/TRBV6-3	-	TRBJ2-3	TGTGCCAGCAGTTCTAGCCTCGTGGGCACAGATACGCAGTATTTT	CASSSSLVGTDTQYF
few	TRBV20-1	-	TRBJ2-3	TGCAGTGCCCCACGGCTTAGCAGCACAGATACGCAGTATTTT	CSAPRLSSTDTQYF
many	TRBV7-2	TRBD2	TRBJ2-3	TGTGCCAGCAGCCCCGTTCCGGGGTGGGGAGGGGATACGCAGTATTTT	CASSPVPGWGGDTQYF
-	TRBV6-2/TRBV6-3	TRBD2	TRBJ2-5	TGTGCCAGCAGACCTATCCCGACTAGCGGGAAAGAGACCCAGTACTTC	CASRPIPTSGKETQYF
few	TRBV12-3/TRBV12-4	-	TRBJ1-3	TGTGCCAGCAGTTTCAGCAGCTCTGGAAACACCATATATTTT	CASSFSSSGNTIYF
-	TRBV7-9	TRBD2	TRBJ2-1	TGTGCCAGCAGCTTGACACGGGGGGTCTACAATGAGCAGTTCTTC	CASSLTRGVYNEQFF
-	TRBV6-5	-	TRBJ1-2	TGTGCCAGCAGTCCCCCGCAGGGCGCCCGTGGCTACACCTTC	CASSPPQGARGYTF
few	TRBV6-6	-	TRBJ1-1	TGTGCCAGCAGAGTAGGGGTTATTGGGAACACTGAAGCTTTCTTT	CASRVGVIGNTEAFF
few	TRBV2	-	TRBJ2-7	TGTGCCAGCAGTGAGCTACAGGTAACCTACGAGCAGTACTTC	CASSELQVTYEQYF
-	TRBV11-2	TRBD2	TRBJ2-5	TGTGCCAGCAGCTTAGCGTCTAGCGGGGGGGCGTCCCAGTACTTC	CASSLASSGGASQYF
-	TRBV15	-	TRBJ1-1	TGTGCCACCAGCAGGGGGTTCAGGCAGAACACTGAAGCTTTCTTT	CATSRGFRQNTEAFF
few	TRBV19	-	TRBJ1-5	TGTGCCAGTAAACAGGGCTATCAGCCCCAGCATTTT	CASKQGYQPQHF
few	TRBV20-1	-	TRBJ2-3	TGCAGTGCAGAGGGGCAAAGAGTTGATACGCAGTATTTT	CSAEGQRVDTQYF
-	TRBV28	-	TRBJ2-2	TGTGCCAGTGGGATGACGGACGTCAAAGGGATCGCCGGGGAGCTGTTTTTT	CASGMTDVKGIAGELFF
-	TRBV5-1	-	TRBJ2-3	TGCGCCTGCGGGACGGCGAGCACAGATACGCAGTATTTT	CACGTASTDTQYF
many	TRBV7-2	TRBD1	TRBJ1-6	TGTGCCAGCAGCTTACCAGGGGGATCCTATAATTCACCCCTCCACTTT	CASSLPGGSYNSPLHF
-	TRBV9	TRBD1	TRBJ1-2	TGTGCCAGCAGCCAGGACAGGGGGGCTAACTATGGCTACACCTTC	CASSQDRGANYGYTF
few	TRBV5-6	-	TRBJ2-7	TGTGCCAGCAGCTTGAACTTCAAGGGCCTGGGGCAGTACTTC	CASSLNFKGLGQYF
few	TRBV5-1	-	TRBJ2-7	TGCGCCAGCAGCTTCGACAGGCCAGGCGACGAGCAGTACTTC	CASSFDRPGDEQYF
few	TRBV3-1	TRBD2	TRBJ2-3	TGTGCCAGCAGCCAACTAGCGGGGCCATTCACAGATACGCAGTATTTT	CASSQLAGPFTDTQYF
few	TRBV2	TRBD1	TRBJ2-5	TGTGCCAGCAGTGAACACAGGGGGAGGCCAGAGACCCAGTACTTC	CASSEHRGRPETQYF
many	TRBV11-2	-	TRBJ2-2	TGTGCCAGCAGCGCCCTGCGGACCACCGGGGAGCTGTTTTTT	CASSALRTTGELFF
many	TRBV13	-	TRBJ2-7	TGTGCCAGCAGCTTAGGCGGGGCAATCTACGAGCAGTACTTC	CASSLGGAIYEQYF
few	TRBV14	-	TRBJ1-2	TGTGCCAGCAGCTACAACGGGGGACGGGGCTACACCTTC	CASSYNGGRGYTF
many	TRBV5-1	TRBD1	TRBJ2-2	TGCGCCAGCAGCGAGCGGACAGGCCTCACCGGGGAGCTGTTTTTT	CASSERTGLTGELFF